A selection of T cell receptor beta chains follows, all from one sample in a study of blood T cells in healthy people across ages. TCRdb processed the 5' RACE reads anew with MiXCR; each CDR3 protein has one entry. The table records 350,000 to 450,000 distinct CDR3 sequences, approximately 47% of them present only once. Sequenced material: blood. The receptors were sampled from a man aged 55-75 years in good health. Each CDR3 is given with its conserved first and last residue. Fields, in order: D gene, V gene, clone size, J gene, CDR3 protein, CDR3 DNA. D genes are given only for firm matches. Expanded clones are given a class, and other clones once, few, many or no size at all.

>TRBD2|TRBV5-1|-|TRBJ2-1
CASSLGLAWSHEQFF
TGCGCCAGCAGCCTAGGACTAGCTTGGAGTCATGAGCAGTTCTTC
>TRBD1|TRBV2|many|TRBJ1-6
CASSETAGGPLHF
TGTGCCAGCAGTGAAACGGCAGGGGGACCCCTCCACTTT
>-|TRBV12-3/TRBV12-4|few|TRBJ2-5
CASRVQGQETQYF
TGTGCCAGCAGGGTACAGGGACAAGAGACCCAGTACTTC
>TRBD1|TRBV28|-|TRBJ2-7
CASSLTPGQYLSCEQYF
TGTGCCAGCAGTTTGACTCCGGGACAGTATCTCTCCTGCGAGCAGTACTTC
>-|TRBV6-1|few|TRBJ1-5
CASSEDRRTQPQHF
TGTGCCAGCAGTGAAGATCGGAGGACGCAGCCCCAGCATTTT
>TRBD1|TRBV28|few|TRBJ1-2
CASKFLTGGISNYGYTF
TGTGCCAGCAAGTTTCTGACAGGGGGGATTAGTAACTATGGCTACACCTTC
>-|TRBV6-1|-|TRBJ1-1
CASSEIREAFF
TGTGCCAGCAGTGAAATCCGCGAAGCTTTCTTT
>TRBD1|TRBV11-2|many|TRBJ1-6
CASSPRDRVVSYNSPLHF
TGTGCCAGCAGCCCTCGGGACAGGGTTGTTTCCTATAATTCACCCCTCCACTTT
>-|TRBV5-1|once|TRBJ1-3
CASSLGTPTPGNTIYF
TGCGCCAGCAGCTTGGGGACTCCCACGCCCGGAAACACCATATATTTT
>-|TRBV5-1|-|TRBJ2-1
CASKEGGHYNEQFF
TGCGCCAGCAAGGAAGGGGGGCACTACAATGAGCAGTTCTTC
>-|TRBV11-2|-|TRBJ2-3
CASSSPEQGDTQYF
TGTGCCAGCAGCTCTCCAGAACAGGGAGATACGCAGTATTTT
>-|TRBV6-5|-|TRBJ2-5
CASIKRTEGTQYF
TGTGCCAGCATTAAGAGGACAGAGGGGACCCAGTACTTC
>TRBD1|TRBV20-1|-|TRBJ2-1
CNADRVPAADEQFF
TGCAATGCAGACAGGGTCCCCGCCGCGGATGAGCAGTTCTTC
>-|TRBV29-1|-|TRBJ2-5
CSVDRGFETQYF
TGCAGCGTTGACCGAGGTTTCGAGACCCAGTACTTC
>-|TRBV18|once|TRBJ1-6
CASSNGGNPNSPLHF
TGTGCCAGCTCCAACGGGGGAAATCCAAATTCACCCCTCCACTTT
>-|TRBV24-1|once|TRBJ2-1
CATSGGWYNEQFF
TGTGCCACCAGTGGAGGGTGGTACAATGAGCAGTTCTTC
>-|TRBV12-3/TRBV12-4|-|TRBJ1-6
CASTPGLQNSPLHF
TGTGCCAGTACCCCGGGACTCCAGAATTCACCCCTCCACTTT
>TRBD1|TRBV2|many|TRBJ1-2
CASSPGTESGYTF
TGTGCCAGCAGTCCCGGGACAGAAAGTGGCTACACCTTC
>-|TRBV29-1|few|TRBJ1-1
CSIKSGTRYQAEAFF
TGCAGCATTAAATCCGGGACACGGTATCAGGCTGAAGCTTTCTTT
>-|TRBV7-2|many|TRBJ2-5
CASSPYKGETQYF
TGTGCCAGCAGCCCCTATAAGGGAGAGACCCAGTACTTC
>-|TRBV4-2|-|TRBJ2-3
CANSQTSGSDTQYF
TGTGCCAACAGCCAAACCAGCGGTTCAGATACGCAGTATTTT
>-|TRBV7-3|-|TRBJ2-2
CASSTRQGLTGELFF
TGTGCCAGCAGCACAAGACAGGGACTTACCGGGGAGCTGTTTTTT
>TRBD2|TRBV19|-|TRBJ2-7
CASSISGSWDEQYF
TGTGCCAGTAGTATTAGCGGGAGTTGGGACGAGCAGTACTTC
>-|TRBV15|-|TRBJ2-7
CATSRAGFTGEQYF
TGTGCCACCAGCAGAGCGGGGTTTACCGGCGAGCAGTACTTC
>TRBD2|TRBV4-3|-|TRBJ2-1
CASSQDYQGGEQFF
TGCGCCAGCAGCCAAGATTACCAGGGAGGGGAGCAGTTCTTC
>-|TRBV5-5|few|TRBJ2-5
CASSLVLGWEETQYF
TGTGCCAGCAGCTTGGTCCTGGGGTGGGAAGAGACCCAGTACTTC
>-|TRBV7-2|few|TRBJ2-4
CASSLVAFIAAKNIQYF
TGTGCCAGCAGCTTAGTGGCCTTTATAGCTGCCAAAAACATTCAGTACTTC
>-|TRBV12-3/TRBV12-4|-|TRBJ1-6
CASSLRHKNSPLHF
TGTGCCAGCAGCCTGAGGCATAAGAATTCACCCCTCCACTTT
>-|TRBV10-3|few|TRBJ2-7
CAISPTSSHEQYF
TGTGCCATCAGCCCGACTAGTTCCCATGAGCAGTACTTC
>TRBD2|TRBV5-6|few|TRBJ2-4
CASSLAVAGAAKNIQYF
TGTGCCAGCAGCTTGGCCGTAGCGGGGGCAGCCAAAAACATTCAGTACTTC
>-|TRBV29-1|-|TRBJ1-2
CSVEGRKNGYTF
TGCAGCGTTGAAGGACGGAAAAATGGCTACACCTTC
>-|TRBV14|-|TRBJ1-2
CASSQYRGPNYGYTF
TGTGCCAGCAGCCAGTACCGGGGACCTAACTATGGCTACACCTTC
>-|TRBV20-1|-|TRBJ2-7
CSARDSPYEQYF
TGCAGTGCCAGAGACAGTCCCTACGAGCAGTACTTC
>-|TRBV3-1|-|TRBJ2-7
CASMPDGSYEQYF
TGTGCCAGCATGCCAGACGGATCCTACGAGCAGTACTTC
>-|TRBV7-9|-|TRBJ2-5
CASSFGRDHETQYF
TGTGCCAGCAGCTTCGGCAGGGACCACGAGACCCAGTACTTC
>-|TRBV5-5|once|TRBJ1-6
CASSLVEGRYSSLHF
TGTGCCAGCAGCTTGGTGGAGGGAAGGTATTCATCCCTCCACTTT
>TRBD1|TRBV12-3/TRBV12-4|-|TRBJ1-2
CASSASEGAGYTF
TGTGCCAGCAGTGCCAGTGAGGGGGCTGGCTACACCTTC
>TRBD1|TRBV7-2|once|TRBJ2-7
CASSPWTGAYGQYF
TGTGCCAGCAGCCCGTGGACAGGGGCCTACGGGCAGTACTTC
>-|TRBV29-1|-|TRBJ2-5
CSVDGGMETQYF
TGCAGCGTTGATGGGGGGATGGAGACCCAGTACTTC
>-|TRBV20-1|-|TRBJ2-3
CSAGLAGETDTQYF
TGCAGTGCCGGGTTAGCAGGAGAAACAGATACGCAGTATTTT
>TRBD2|TRBV6-2/TRBV6-3|few|TRBJ2-5
CASSYHRGTSGNLETQYF
TGTGCCAGCAGTTACCATCGGGGGACTAGCGGGAATCTAGAGACCCAGTACTTC
>TRBD2|TRBV12-3/TRBV12-4|-|TRBJ2-5
CASSKRVRLAGVTNEQYF
TGTGCCAGCAGTAAAAGGGTGCGACTAGCGGGAGTAACGAATGAGCAGTACTTC
>TRBD1|TRBV2|many|TRBJ2-7
CASSEQGQGYNEQYF
TGTGCCAGCAGTGAACAGGGACAGGGGTACAACGAGCAGTACTTC
>TRBD2|TRBV2|-|TRBJ2-5
CASSVDSGSGQETQYF
TGTGCAAGCAGTGTCGATAGCGGGAGCGGCCAAGAGACCCAGTACTTC
>TRBD2|TRBV4-3|-|TRBJ2-1
CASSQVGGGSLRNEQFF
TGCGCCAGCAGCCAAGTCGGTGGCGGGAGCTTACGCAATGAGCAGTTCTTC
>TRBD2|TRBV6-4|-|TRBJ2-3
CASSEGAGGPDTQYF
TGTGCCAGCAGTGAGGGAGCGGGAGGGCCAGATACGCAGTATTTT
>-|TRBV29-1|once|TRBJ2-1
CSVEDGYNEQFF
TGCAGCGTTGAGGACGGTTACAATGAGCAGTTCTTC
>-|TRBV12-3/TRBV12-4|many|TRBJ2-7
CASSSGRGYEQYF
TGTGCCAGCAGTTCGGGACGTGGCTACGAGCAGTACTTC
>-|TRBV20-1|-|TRBJ2-5
CSAEFGGTQYF
TGCAGTGCTGAGTTCGGCGGGACCCAGTACTTC
>TRBD1|TRBV20-1|few|TRBJ2-7
CSATGQGYEQYF
TGCAGTGCTACGGGACAGGGGTACGAGCAGTACTTC
>-|TRBV2|-|TRBJ2-3
CASSRQTGTQYF
TGTGCCAGCAGCCGGCAAACGGGTACGCAGTATTTT
>-|TRBV20-1|-|TRBJ2-5
CSAIWGGAQETQYF
TGCAGTGCTATCTGGGGTGGCGCTCAAGAGACCCAGTACTTC
>TRBD1|TRBV28|-|TRBJ1-2
CASRSQGAAGYTF
TGTGCCAGCAGGTCACAGGGGGCGGCTGGCTACACCTTC
>-|TRBV3-1|few|TRBJ2-3
CASSLLRSDTQYF
TGTGCCAGCAGCCTGTTGCGGTCAGATACGCAGTATTTT
>-|TRBV9|few|TRBJ2-7
CASSVEEARGNEQYF
TGTGCCAGCAGCGTAGAGGAAGCCCGTGGGAATGAGCAGTACTTC
>-|TRBV5-1|-|TRBJ2-1
CASTSGQGTYNEQFF
TGCGCCAGCACAAGTGGGCAGGGTACCTACAATGAGCAGTTCTTC
>-|TRBV5-1|-|TRBJ1-2
CASSSGLYGYTF
TGCGCCAGCAGCTCCGGACTCTATGGCTACACCTTC
>TRBD1|TRBV6-6|-|TRBJ1-2
CASRRTGAMEFYGYTF
TGTGCCAGCCGCCGGACAGGGGCGATGGAGTTCTATGGCTACACCTTC
>-|TRBV6-1|-|TRBJ2-5
CASSEALQSKEQYF
TGTGCCAGCAGTGAAGCACTCCAGTCAAAGGAGCAGTACTTC